Only one count was recorded for the clone carrying this T cell receptor (beta chain). The data derive from a study of Ad26.COV2.S vaccination and SARS-CoV-2 variants. Repertoires were generated with immunoSEQ multiplex PCR, while TCRdb's copy carries only in-frame clones and drops some. The sample gives around 350,000 clones, 92% of which show up once; around 4.2% is in the top ten. The V end was cut by 6 bases, the J end by 1 base, with 6 bases between. The CDR3 totals 12 residues. In germline, CDR1 is MNHNY, CDR2 SVGAGI (reference sequence). The chain recombines TRBV6-6 with TRBJ1-1; D remains unclear. This TCR came from a human donor who had recovered from COVID-19. The sample was peripheral blood, taken after recovery from COVID-19. Here the CDR3 reads CASSLTNTEAFF. The CDR3 DNA reads TGTGCCAGCAGCCTCACGAACACTGAAGCTTTCTTT.